These 23 T cell receptor beta chains originate from one sample sequenced in a study of CD8+ T cells in alopecia areata. Treatment reported: oral pan-JAK inhibitor, 5-10 mg twice daily. RNA, once extracted, was reverse transcribed into cDNA for use as the sequencing template. Data came from immunoSEQ multiplex PCR; TCRdb stores just in-frame clones and leaves some out. The sample lists 150,000 to 200,000 clones, roughly 66% occurring once. The specimen comprised CD4+ T cells sorted from blood, sampled at week 24, from a patient treated with tofacitinib. The receptor set was obtained from a human donor with alopecia areata.

The rearrangement joins TRBV30 to TRBJ2-1; D unresolved. Trimming shortened V by 2 bases and J by 7 bases, and 6 bases separated the two germline ends. CDR3 length equals 11 residues. Germline V gene lookup returns CDR1 GTSNPN and CDR2 SVGIG (reference sequence). This CDR3 reads CAWSHKNEQFF. The CDR3 DNA is TGTGCCTGGAGTCATAAAAATGAGCAGTTCTTC.

The chain joins TRBV29-1 to TRBJ1-2, with D possibly being TRBD1 (6 bases). Germline CDR1 and CDR2: SQVTM and ANQGSEA. Deletions cut 7 bases from V and 3 bases from J, with 12 bases between. The CDR3 sequence is 12 residues long. DNA of the CDR3: TGCAGCGCCATGGACAGAGACTATGGCTACACCTTC. It yields the protein CSAMDRDYGYTF.

The chain couples TRBV27 to TRBJ1-2; TRBD1 aligns across 10 bases. This CDR3 contains 17 residues. Germline-derived CDR1 and CDR2 are MNHEY and SMNVEV (reference sequence). Trimming removed 5 bases from V and 2 bases from J; junction bases left unmatched: 11. The CDR3 region is CASSAYSDRGRNYGYTF. The DNA of the CDR3 is TGTGCCAGCAGTGCCTACAGCGACAGGGGGCGAAACTATGGCTACACCTTC.

This clone was detected a few times. The chain employs TRBV5-4 and TRBJ2-1; TRBD2 matches 7 bases. The CDR3 extends over 15 amino acids. Looked up from germline, CDR1 is SGHNT and CDR2 is YYREEE (reference sequence). The V gene end was trimmed by 0 bases and the J gene end by 6 bases; junction bases not matched to a gene: 6. The CDR3: CASSLVLGGINEQFF. CDR3 nucleotides: TGTGCCAGCAGCTTGGTGCTGGGGGGGATCAATGAGCAGTTCTTC. The full variable domain, completed using reference TRBV5-4 and TRBJ2-1, is ETGVTQSPTHLIKTRGQQVTLRCSSQSGHNTVSWYQQALGQGPQFIFQYYREEENGRGNFPPRFSGLQFPNYSSELNVNALELDDSALYLCASSLVLGGINEQFFGPGTRLTVL.

The chain carries TRBV4-2 and TRBJ1-5; D is possibly TRBD1 (5 bases). Trimming stripped 1 base from V and 5 bases from J, with 9 bases between. This CDR3 has 14 residues. CDR1 is LGHNA, CDR2 YNFKEQ, per germline. The CDR3 coding sequence is TGTGCCAGCAGCCAAGGACAGTTCGATCAGCCCCAGCATTTT. This sequence encodes CASSQGQFDQPQHF.

The chain is built from TRBV10-3 and TRBJ1-2, with 12 bases identical to TRBD1. CDR1 is ENHRY and CDR2 is SYGVKD in the germline V gene. V shed 11 bases and J 14 bases; nucleotides not matched to a gene: 15. This CDR3 has 13 amino acids. CDR3 residues: CAARNQGQGAGTF. The CDR3 nucleotides are TGTGCCGCCAGGAATCAGGGACAGGGGGCGGGGACCTTC.

This chain joins TRBV7-3 and TRBJ1-6; D unclear. The germline gives CDR1 SGHTA, CDR2 FQGTGA. This CDR3 spans 13 amino acids. Trimming pared 8 bases from V and 10 bases from J, leaving 15 bases between. The CDR3 here is CASGLGSGSPLHF. The DNA of the CDR3 is TGTGCCAGCGGTCTGGGGTCCGGGTCACCCCTCCACTTT.

This rearrangement joins TRBV7-2 to TRBJ1-5; unclear D gene. The CDR3 loop spans 15 amino acids. Trimming stripped 5 bases from V and 4 bases from J, with 15 bases between. Looked up from germline, CDR1 is SGHTA and CDR2 is FQGNSA. In nucleotides, the CDR3 is TGTGCCAGCAGCCCCTTTAACCGGGGAAATCAGCCCCAGCATTTT. Its translation: CASSPFNRGNQPQHF. Looking up the rest from reference TRBV7-2 and TRBJ1-5 gives the full variable domain: GAGVSQSPSNKVTEKGKDVELRCDPISGHTALYWYRQSLGQGLEFLIYFQGNSAPDKSGLPSDRFSAERTGGSVSTLTIQRTQQEDSAVYLCASSPFNRGNQPQHFGDGTRLSIL.

J is TRBJ1-1 and V is TRBV2; 8 nucleotides line up with TRBD1. The V segment lost 7 bases and the J segment 1 base; nucleotides outside the gene matches: 11. The CDR3 has 16 residues. CDR1 is SNHLY, CDR2 FYNNEI, per germline. CDR3 coding DNA: TGTGCCAGCAATGACAGGGGCACGGTCGGGAACACTGAAGCTTTCTTT. This sequence encodes CASNDRGTVGNTEAFF.

This clone was seen a few times. This sequence joins TRBV5-1 and TRBJ2-5, with TRBD1 matching over 9 bases. The V segment lost 5 bases and the J segment 7 bases; nucleotides outside the gene matches: 6. The CDR3 is 13 residues long. CDR1 and CDR2 from the germline V gene are SGHRS and YFSETQ. The CDR3 here is CASSSPDRGTQYF. The CDR3 DNA follows: TGCGCCAGCAGTTCGCCGGACAGGGGGACCCAGTACTTC.

The chain uses TRBV7-2 and TRBJ1-1, with D possibly matching TRBD1 (5 bases). The CDR3 length is 13 residues. Germline CDR1 and CDR2: SGHTA and FQGNSA. Trimming pared 3 bases from V and 4 bases from J, leaving 9 bases between. The CDR3 sequence is CASSFGGLTEAFF. CDR3 coding DNA: TGTGCCAGCAGCTTTGGGGGTCTCACTGAAGCTTTCTTT.

The chain uses TRBV18 and TRBJ1-1; tentative D call: TRBD1 (5 bases). Germline assignment: CDR1 KGHSH and CDR2 LQKENI. The CDR3 contains 14 residues. V gave up 4 bases and J gave up 1 base, with 10 bases separating them. CDR3 amino acids: CASSQSGGNTEAFF. DNA for the CDR3: TGTGCCAGCTCACAAAGCGGGGGGAACACTGAAGCTTTCTTT.

In its sample, this clone was seen a few times. V gene TRBV19 combines with J gene TRBJ2-4; D call uncertain. Trimming removed 11 bases at V and 5 bases at J, with 10 bases between. The germline CDR1 and CDR2 sequences are LNHDA and SQIVND (reference sequence). The CDR3 extends over 11 amino acids. The CDR3 spells CAVRQQNIQYF. In DNA, the CDR3 is TGTGCCGTACGGCAGCAAAACATTCAGTACTTC.

The chain employs TRBV27 and TRBJ2-3; a weak D match, TRBD2 (6 bases). This CDR3 has 12 amino acids. Trimming pared 8 bases from V and 11 bases from J, leaving 17 bases between. CDR1 and CDR2 from the germline V gene are MNHEY and SMNVEV (reference sequence). The CDR3 region is CASHGTSRRQYF. The CDR3 DNA sequence: TGTGCCAGCCATGGGACTTCCCGGAGGCAGTATTTT.

This rearrangement joins TRBV2 to TRBJ1-5; possible D gene TRBD1, 5 bases. This CDR3 contains 15 residues. The germline V and J ends were trimmed by 7 bases and 4 bases, with 17 bases remaining between them. Germline values: CDR1 SNHLY, CDR2 FYNNEI. CDR3 in amino acids: CASTEGASQNQPQHF. The CDR3 DNA reads TGTGCCAGCACCGAAGGGGCCAGCCAAAATCAGCCCCAGCATTTT.

The chain has TRBV5-1 and TRBJ1-1, with D perhaps matching TRBD1 (6 bases). The CDR3 covers 15 residues. The V end lost 0 bases, the J end lost 0 bases, and 9 bases lay between the germline ends. The germline CDR1 and CDR2 sequences are SGHRS and YFSETQ. CDR3 nucleotides: TGCGCCAGCAGCTTGGAAACAGGGATGAACACTGAAGCTTTCTTT. It encodes CASSLETGMNTEAFF.

V is TRBV10-2 and J is TRBJ2-5, with D possibly being TRBD1 (6 bases). Trimming cost V 2 bases and J 6 bases, with 13 bases left between them. This CDR3 is built from 14 residues. CDR1 and CDR2 from the germline V gene are WSHSY and SAAADI. DNA of the CDR3: TGCGCCAGCAGTGAGGGGGGCGGAGTGAAGACCCAGTACTTC. Its translation: CASSEGGGVKTQYF.

The rearrangement uses TRBV5-6 and TRBJ2-7; 9 bases are shared with TRBD1. CDR3 length equals 15 residues. Germline V gene lookup returns CDR1 SGHDT and CDR2 YYEEEE. The V and J ends lost 3 bases and 1 base, in that order; junction bases with no gene match: 5. The CDR3 loop is CASSSLGTGSYEQYF. DNA of the CDR3: TGTGCCAGCAGCTCCCTCGGGACAGGGTCCTACGAGCAGTACTTC.

The gene calls are TRBV7-9 and TRBJ1-1; 7 bases line up with TRBD1. V shed 1 base and J 6 bases; nucleotides not matched to a gene: 8. The CDR3 has 15 amino acids. Germline CDR1 reads SEHNR; CDR2 reads FQNEAQ (reference sequence). The CDR3 coding sequence is TGTGCCAGCAGCTTAGAGGGGGCGAGTCTCTCTGAAGCTTTCTTT. This gives the protein CASSLEGASLSEAFF. Supplemented by reference TRBV7-9 and TRBJ1-1, the full variable domain reads DTGVSQNPRHKITKRGQNVTFRCDPISEHNRLYWYRQTLGQGPEFLTYFQNEAQLEKSRLLSDRFSAERPKGSFSTLEIQRTEQGDSAMYLCASSLEGASLSEAFFGQGTRLTVV.

This clone was seen only a few times. The chain links TRBV6-6 to TRBJ1-1; D remains ambiguous. Trimming left V 6 bases short and J 4 bases short, with 12 bases between. This CDR3 is 13 amino acids long. The germline V gene encodes CDR1 MNHNY and CDR2 SVGAGI (reference sequence). This CDR3 reads CASSRTLGTEAFF. The CDR3, as DNA: TGTGCCAGCAGCCGTACCCTGGGCACTGAAGCTTTCTTT.

The rearrangement joins TRBV4-3 to TRBJ1-6, with 8 bases that match TRBD1. Trimming removed 0 bases from V and 10 bases from J; junction bases left unmatched: 11. The CDR3 contains 17 residues. CDR1 is LGHNA and CDR2 is YSLEER in the germline V gene. DNA of the CDR3: TGCGCCAGCAGCCAAGATCACCGACAGGGGAAAGTGTCACCCCTCCACTTT. Amino acid sequence: CASSQDHRQGKVSPLHF.

The J gene is TRBJ1-1, the V gene TRBV27, with D maybe TRBD1 (5 bases). This CDR3 is built from 15 residues. Deletions cut 6 bases from V and 2 bases from J, with 16 bases between. Germline CDR1 reads MNHEY; CDR2 reads SMNVEV (reference sequence). As DNA, the CDR3 is TGTGCCAGCAGACCCTATTCCGGGGCTAACACTGAAGCTTTCTTT. It is translated as CASRPYSGANTEAFF.

This clone was counted ten times or more. The rearrangement links TRBV9 to TRBJ1-6; TRBD1 is a possible D gene (5 bases). Per germline, CDR1 SGDLS and CDR2 YYNGEE. With 0 bases removed from V and 7 bases from J, the gap between germline ends came to 8 bases. The CDR3 has 14 amino acids. The CDR3 DNA reads as TGTGCCAGCAGCGTAGGGGGCGAGAATTCACCCCTCCACTTT. Amino acids: CASSVGGENSPLHF.